The clone carrying this TCR beta chain was seen once. At one boundary the junction diverges from the germline segment, which might be a read error. Using its own MiXCR run on the RACE reads, TCRdb lists one record per CDR3 protein. The sample carries 95,000 to 150,000 distinct CDR3 sequences, around 11% recorded once. The data belong to a study of human T cells and chemical hapten exposure. The time point was: patch test 3, about 24 weeks after DPC sensitization. Treatment reported: therapeutic diphenylcyclopropenone sensitization with weekly scalp DPC. Here the sequenced sample was whole blood, taken in connection with sensitization to the hapten diphenylcyclopropenone (DPC). The receptor was derived from a woman in her 50s with alopecia areata. Some clones in this sample may be carry-over from other donors' samples.

CDR3 amino acids: CSVEGESNKKLFF. Written as DNA, the CDR3 is TGCAGCGTTGAGGGGGAGTCTAATAAAAAACTGTTTTTT. The chain combines TRBV29-1 with TRBJ1-4, with D maybe TRBD1 (5 bases). This CDR3 is 13 amino acids long. In germline, CDR1 is SQVTM, CDR2 ANQGSEA.